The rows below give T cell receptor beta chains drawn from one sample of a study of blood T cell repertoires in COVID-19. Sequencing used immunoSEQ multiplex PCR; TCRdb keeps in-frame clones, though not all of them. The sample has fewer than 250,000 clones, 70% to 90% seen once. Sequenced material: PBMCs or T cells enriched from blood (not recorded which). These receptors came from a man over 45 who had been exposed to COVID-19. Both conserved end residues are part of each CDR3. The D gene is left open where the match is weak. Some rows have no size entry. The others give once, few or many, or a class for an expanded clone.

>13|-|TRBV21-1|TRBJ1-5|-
TGTGCCACCCCCGTCCGTTGCAATCAGCCCCAGCATTTT
CATPVRCNQPQHF
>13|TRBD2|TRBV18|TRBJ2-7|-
TGTGCCAGCTCTGCGGGGGAATCCTACGAGCAGTACTTC
CASSAGESYEQYF
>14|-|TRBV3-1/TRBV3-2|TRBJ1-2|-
TGTGCCAGCAGCCAAGATTTCGCAGGGTATGGCTACACCTTC
CASSQDFAGYGYTF
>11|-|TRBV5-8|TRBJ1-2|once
TGTGCCAGCAGCTTGGTGGGCGGCTACACCTTC
CASSLVGGYTF
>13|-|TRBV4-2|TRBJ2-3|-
TGTGCCAGCAGCGGGACTAGCACAGATACGCAGTATTTT
CASSGTSTDTQYF
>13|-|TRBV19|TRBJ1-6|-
TGTGCCAGTAGTATCCCTCCGGGATCACCCCTCCACTTT
CASSIPPGSPLHF
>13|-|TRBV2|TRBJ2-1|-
TGTGCCAGCAGCGGGGGACGCTACAATGAGCAGTTCTTC
CASSGGRYNEQFF
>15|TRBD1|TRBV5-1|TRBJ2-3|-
TGCGCCAGCAGCGGGGGACAGTACAGCACAGATACGCAGTATTTT
CASSGGQYSTDTQYF
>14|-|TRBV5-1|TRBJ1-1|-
TGCGCCAGCAGCGTTACAGGGTGGGACACTGAAGCTTTCTTT
CASSVTGWDTEAFF
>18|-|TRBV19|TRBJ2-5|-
TGTGCCAGTAGTCCGCACAAGCTACAGGGTCTCCGGGGTCCGACCCAGTACTTC
CASSPHKLQGLRGPTQYF
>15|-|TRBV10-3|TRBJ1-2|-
TGTGCCACCAGGGAGCCGGACAGAGCTAACTATGGCTACACCTTC
CATREPDRANYGYTF
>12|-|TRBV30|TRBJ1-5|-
TGTGCCTGGAGTGTACTCAATCAGCCCCAGCATTTT
CAWSVLNQPQHF
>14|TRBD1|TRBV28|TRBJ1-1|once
TGTGCCAGCAGGCAGGGGGTTGGTTCCACTGAAGCTTTCTTT
CASRQGVGSTEAFF
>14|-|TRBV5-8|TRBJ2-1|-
TGTGCCAGCAGCTTGGGTCGCGTTGTCAATGAGCAGTTCTTC
CASSLGRVVNEQFF
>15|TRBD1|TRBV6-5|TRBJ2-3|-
TGTGCCAGCAGCCCGGGACAGTTGTTCACAGATACGCAGTATTTT
CASSPGQLFTDTQYF
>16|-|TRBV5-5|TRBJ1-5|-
TGTGCCAGCAGCTTGGGGTCAGGGGTTAGCAATCAGCCCCAGCATTTT
CASSLGSGVSNQPQHF
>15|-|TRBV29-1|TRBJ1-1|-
TGCAGCGTTGATAGTAGGAAGGGGCCGTTGGCTGAAGCTTTCTTT
CSVDSRKGPLAEAFF
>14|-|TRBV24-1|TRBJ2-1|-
TGTGCCACCAGTCCCACAGATAAGATCAATGAGCAGTTCTTC
CATSPTDKINEQFF
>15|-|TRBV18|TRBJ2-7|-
TGTGCCAGCTCACCCCGTTGGGAGCCATCCTACGAGCAGTACTTC
CASSPRWEPSYEQYF
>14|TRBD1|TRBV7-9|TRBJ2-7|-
TGTGCCAGCAGCTGGGACAGGGAAACAGACGAGCAGTACTTC
CASSWDRETDEQYF
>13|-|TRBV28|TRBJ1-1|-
TGTGCCAGCAGTCCCGGGATTTACACTGAAGCTTTCTTT
CASSPGIYTEAFF
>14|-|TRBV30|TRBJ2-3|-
TGTGCCTGGAGTACCCAACTAGGGTCGGATACGCAGTATTTT
CAWSTQLGSDTQYF
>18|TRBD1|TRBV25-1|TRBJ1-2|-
TGTGCCAGCAGTGAAAGGGGGCTACAGGGATTATTTAACTATGGCTACACCTTC
CASSERGLQGLFNYGYTF
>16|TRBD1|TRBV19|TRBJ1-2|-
TGTGCCAGTAGTAGGGACAGGTTACAGAGCTCCTATGGCTACACCTTC
CASSRDRLQSSYGYTF
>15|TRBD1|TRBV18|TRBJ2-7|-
TGTGCCAGCTCACACACAGGGGCATTGACCTACGAGCAGTACTTC
CASSHTGALTYEQYF
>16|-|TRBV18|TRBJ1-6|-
TGTGCCAGCTCACGACGGACGGGGGAAGGGAATTCACCCCTCCACTTT
CASSRRTGEGNSPLHF
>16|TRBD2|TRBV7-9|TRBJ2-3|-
TGTGCCAGCAGCAAAGGGACTAGCGGATACACAGATACGCAGTATTTT
CASSKGTSGYTDTQYF
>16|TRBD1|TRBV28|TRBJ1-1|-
TGTGCCAGCAGCAGACCTCAGGGACAGATCGCCTTTGAAGCTTTCTTT
CASSRPQGQIAFEAFF
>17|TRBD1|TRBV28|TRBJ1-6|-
TGTGCCAGCAGTCCGACAGGGGGCCGCTCCTATAATTCACCCCTCCACTTT
CASSPTGGRSYNSPLHF
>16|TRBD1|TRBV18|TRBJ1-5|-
TGTGCCAGCTCACGCTCTACTTTGACAGGGCCGCAGCCCCAGCATTTT
CASSRSTLTGPQPQHF
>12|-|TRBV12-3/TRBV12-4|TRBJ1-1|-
TGTGCCAGCAGTTTAATGCCCCTCGGGGCTTTCTTT
CASSLMPLGAFF
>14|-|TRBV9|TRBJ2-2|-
TGTGCCAGCAGCGTAGATCTAGCAGGCGGGGAGCTGTTTTTT
CASSVDLAGGELFF
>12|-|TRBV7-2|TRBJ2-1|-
TGTGCCAGCAGCCCTCAGAGAGGTGAGCAGTTCTTC
CASSPQRGEQFF
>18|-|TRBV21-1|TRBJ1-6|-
TGTGCCAGCAGCAAAGCCCGGTCCCAGATTGATGGGAGTTCACCCCTCCACTTT
CASSKARSQIDGSSPLHF
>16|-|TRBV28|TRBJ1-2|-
TGTGCCAGCAGAACCACCGGGGGGGGCCTAGTCTATGGCTACACCTTC
CASRTTGGGLVYGYTF
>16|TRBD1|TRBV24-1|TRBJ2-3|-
TGTGCCACCAGTGATTACAGGGGATTCGGCACAGATACGCAGTATTTT
CATSDYRGFGTDTQYF
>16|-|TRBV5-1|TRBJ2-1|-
TGCGCCAGCAGCTTGGCCAGACAGACCCTCGACAATGAGCAGTTCTTC
CASSLARQTLDNEQFF
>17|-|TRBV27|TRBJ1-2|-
TGTGCCAGCAGTTCAAAAGGAGGAAGGGCGTATAACTATGGCTACACCTTC
CASSSKGGRAYNYGYTF
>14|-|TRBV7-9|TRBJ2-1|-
TGTGCCAGCAGCTTCGCAGGGCGATACAATGAGCAGTTCTTC
CASSFAGRYNEQFF
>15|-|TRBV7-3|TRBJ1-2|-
TGTGCCAGCACCTCTTATCTCCGTCCGCAGGGAGGCTACACCTTC
CASTSYLRPQGGYTF
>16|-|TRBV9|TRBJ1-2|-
TGTGCCAGCAGCGTAAGCGGTCAGAACTGGGGCTATGGCTACACCTTC
CASSVSGQNWGYGYTF
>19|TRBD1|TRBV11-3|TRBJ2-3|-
TGTGCCAGCAGCCCCCGGGACAGGGACGATGAAGGTTTAAGAGATACGCAGTATTTT
CASSPRDRDDEGLRDTQYF
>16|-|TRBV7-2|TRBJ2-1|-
TGTGCCAGCAGCTTGGCAGGGGCTCTGTCGTACAATGAGCAGTTCTTC
CASSLAGALSYNEQFF
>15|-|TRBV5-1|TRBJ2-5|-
TGCGCCAGCAGCTTGGGAGGTAGCGGCCAAGAGACCCAGTACTTC
CASSLGGSGQETQYF
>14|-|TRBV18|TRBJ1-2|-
TGTGCCAGCTCACTTTCGACAGCCGCCTATGGCTACACCTTC
CASSLSTAAYGYTF
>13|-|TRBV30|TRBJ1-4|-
TGTGCCTGGAGTCACCAGGGGACTGAAAAACTGTTTTTT
CAWSHQGTEKLFF
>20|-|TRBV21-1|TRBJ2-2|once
TGTGCCAGCAGCGGCAGGGACAGGGTGAAGGATCCACCGAATACCGGGGAGCTGTTTTTT
CASSGRDRVKDPPNTGELFF
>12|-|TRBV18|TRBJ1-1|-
TGTGCCAGCTCATCACCCTCAGGGGAAGCTTTCTTT
CASSSPSGEAFF
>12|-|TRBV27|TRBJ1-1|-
TGTGCCAGCAGTCCCCCAGGGAATGAAGCTTTCTTT
CASSPPGNEAFF
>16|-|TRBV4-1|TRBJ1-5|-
TGCGCCAGCAGCCAGGCCGCCGGGACTGAGAATCAGCCCCAGCATTTT
CASSQAAGTENQPQHF
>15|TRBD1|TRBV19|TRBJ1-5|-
TGTGCCAGTAGTATAAAGGGGGCTTTCAATCAGCCCCAGCATTTT
CASSIKGAFNQPQHF
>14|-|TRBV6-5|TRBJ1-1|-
TGTGCCAGCAGCCTAGCCTATGGTCGAACTGAAGCTTTCTTT
CASSLAYGRTEAFF
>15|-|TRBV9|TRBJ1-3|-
TGTGCCAGCAGCGTAGAAGTGAGGGCAGGAAACACCATATATTTT
CASSVEVRAGNTIYF
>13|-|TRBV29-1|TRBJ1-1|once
TGCAGCACTTTCGACACAAGAGGGACTGAAGCTTTCTTT
CSTFDTRGTEAFF
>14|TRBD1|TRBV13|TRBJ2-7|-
TGTGCCAGCAGCTTCGCGGGACAGGCGAACGAGCAGTACTTC
CASSFAGQANEQYF
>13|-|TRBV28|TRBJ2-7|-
TGTGCCAGCATCGGTCCGTTACCCCACGAGCAGTACTTC
CASIGPLPHEQYF
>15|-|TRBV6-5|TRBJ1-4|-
TGTGCCAGCATTAGAAGCCGTGCAACTAATGAAAAACTGTTTTTT
CASIRSRATNEKLFF
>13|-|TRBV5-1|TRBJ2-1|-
TGCGCCAGCAGTTACAGGGTCGACAATGAGCAGTTCTTC
CASSYRVDNEQFF
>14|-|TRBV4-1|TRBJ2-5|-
TGCGCCAGCAGCCCGGGAGACAGCCAAGAGACCCAGTACTTC
CASSPGDSQETQYF